These 24 T cell receptor beta chains originate from one sample sequenced in a study of PD-L1 blockade in urothelial cancer. Sequencing was performed with immunoSEQ multiplex PCR; in TCRdb, only in-frame clones are kept and a portion is missing. The data contain approximately 110,000 clones, approximately 85% of them singletons. Specimen: PBMCs, collected around atezolizumab (anti-PD-L1) treatment. Source of these receptors: a man aged 50-59 years with urothelial cancer.

The chain employs TRBV30 and TRBJ1-1; D possibly corresponds to TRBD1 (5 bases). Germline-derived CDR1 and CDR2 are GTSNPN and SVGIG (reference sequence). The CDR3 is made up of 15 amino acids. The germline V and J ends were trimmed by 0 bases and 12 bases, with 23 bases remaining between them. The CDR3 coding sequence is TGTGCCTGGAGTGTACGGGGACCGCGGCGGGAGGCAACTTTCTTT. This encodes CAWSVRGPRREATFF.

CDR3 sequence reads: CASSSTGTSKLETQYF. As DNA, the CDR3 is TGTGCCAGCAGTTCGACCGGGACTAGTAAGTTAGAGACCCAGTACTTC. This chain joins TRBV28 and TRBJ2-5, with TRBD2 matching 8 bases. Germline V CDR1 and CDR2: MDHEN, SYDVKM. V lost 4 bases to trimming and J lost 4 bases; unmatched junction nucleotides: 11. The CDR3 consists of 16 residues.

In DNA form, the CDR3 reads TGTGCCAGCAGTGAGTTACAGTTTCAGTACTTC. Translating gives CASSELQFQYF. The chain links TRBV2 to TRBJ2-4; D not certain. Per germline, CDR1 SNHLY and CDR2 FYNNEI. This CDR3 has 11 amino acids. Trimming pared 3 bases from V and 11 bases from J, leaving 8 bases between.

The chain combines TRBV6-5 with TRBJ1-2, with D tentatively TRBD1 (5 bases). Germline V gene lookup returns CDR1 MNHEY and CDR2 SVGAGI. The CDR3 loop spans 13 amino acids. Trimming took 6 bases from V and 1 from J, leaving 9 bases between them. CDR3 region: CASSQGFNYGYTF. Written as DNA, the CDR3 is TGTGCCAGCAGCCAGGGTTTTAACTATGGCTACACCTTC.

The rearrangement links TRBV6-5 to TRBJ1-5; the D gene is possibly TRBD1 (5 bases). Germline loops: CDR1 MNHEY, CDR2 SVGAGI. The CDR3 runs 14 residues. With 9 bases removed from V and 6 bases from J, the gap between germline ends came to 18 bases. The CDR3 region has the DNA TGTGCCAGTTCGGGGGGGATCGGGGTTCAGCCCCAGCATTTT. Amino acid sequence: CASSGGIGVQPQHF.

V and J are TRBV7-3 and TRBJ2-3; 9 bases are a match to TRBD2. V trimming: 5 bases; J trimming: 4 bases; junction bases outside the gene matches: 7. This CDR3 has 15 amino acids. Germline values: CDR1 SGHTA, CDR2 FQGTGA. The CDR3 coding sequence is TGTGCCAGCAGCCTCGGTTTAGCGGGAGCAGATACGCAGTATTTT. Protein: CASSLGLAGADTQYF.

The CDR3 DNA sequence: TGTGCCAGCACCAAGCAGGGATCGGCCACAGATACGCAGTATTTT. It codes for CASTKQGSATDTQYF. The chain uses TRBV28 and TRBJ2-3; D may be TRBD1 (5 bases). CDR1 is MDHEN and CDR2 is SYDVKM in the germline V gene. V dropped 7 bases and J dropped 2 bases, with 16 bases sitting between them. This CDR3 comprises 15 residues. Supplemented by reference TRBV28 and TRBJ2-3, the full variable domain reads DVKVTQSSRYLVKRTGEKVFLECVQDMDHENMFWYRQDPGLGLRLIYFSYDVKMKEKGDIPEGYSVSREKKERFSLILESASTNQTSMYLCASTKQGSATDTQYFGPGTRLTVL.

The CDR3 protein is CAWSYNQETQYF. In nucleotides, the CDR3 is TGTGCCTGGAGTTATAACCAAGAGACCCAGTACTTC. The chain recombines TRBV30 with TRBJ2-5; D gene ambiguous. Trimming stripped 2 bases from V and 0 bases from J, with 4 bases between. The germline CDR1 and CDR2 sequences are GTSNPN and SVGIG (reference sequence). The CDR3 is 12 amino acids.

This rearrangement joins TRBV14 to TRBJ2-3; 14 positions agree with TRBD2. V lost 1 base, J lost 0 bases, and 6 bases stayed unmatched. Germline V gene lookup returns CDR1 SGHDN and CDR2 FVKESK. The CDR3 contains 19 residues. The CDR3 loop is CASSQVRTSGRFSTDTQYF. The CDR3, as DNA: TGTGCCAGCAGCCAAGTTCGGACTAGCGGGAGGTTTAGCACAGATACGCAGTATTTT.

The CDR3, as DNA: TGTGCCATCAGTACCGGGGGACGCACAGATACGCAGTATTTT. Translation gives CAISTGGRTDTQYF. The chain combines TRBV10-3 with TRBJ2-3, with D maybe TRBD2 (6 bases). Germline V gene sequence: CDR1 ENHRY, CDR2 SYGVKD. CDR3 length: 14 amino acids. The germline V and J ends were trimmed by 5 bases and 1 base, with 10 bases remaining between them.

The gene calls are TRBV27 and TRBJ2-2; 12 positions match TRBD2. Germline CDR1 is MNHEY and CDR2 is SMNVEV (reference sequence). This CDR3 spans 17 amino acids. V lost 6 bases and J lost 4; bases outside the gene matches: 9. The CDR3 DNA is TGTGCCAGCAGCGGACTAGCGGGAACCCGCGGCACCGGGGAGCTGTTTTTT. Its translation is CASSGLAGTRGTGELFF.

The V gene is TRBV27, the J gene TRBJ2-5, with 8 positions matching TRBD1. The junction had 12 bases not matched to a gene; V was cut back by 2 bases and J by 1 base. The CDR3 is 18 residues long. Germline V lookup: CDR1 MNHEY, CDR2 SMNVEV (reference sequence). This CDR3 is CASSLSTRDRPIQETQYF. In nucleotides, the CDR3 is TGTGCCAGCAGTTTAAGTACCCGGGACAGGCCGATCCAAGAGACCCAGTACTTC.

A few counts support this clone. The chain has TRBV7-3 and TRBJ2-2; possibly TRBD1 for D (5 bases). The CDR3 is 15 amino acids. Trimming shortened V by 2 bases and J by 5 bases, and 12 bases separated the two germline ends. CDR1 is SGHTA and CDR2 is FQGTGA in the germline V gene. The CDR3, as DNA: TGTGCCAGCAGCTTAGAGTTGGGGCAGACCGGGGAGCTGTTTTTT. This encodes CASSLELGQTGELFF. Using reference TRBV7-3 and TRBJ2-2 for the parts outside the CDR3, the full variable domain is GAGVSQTPSNKVTEKGKYVELRCDPISGHTALYWYRQSLGQGPEFLIYFQGTGAADDSGLPNDRFFAVRPEGSVSTLKIQRTERGDSAVYLCASSLELGQTGELFFGEGSRLTVL.

The chain joins TRBV7-8 to TRBJ1-3; no clear D gene. The length of the CDR3 is 14 residues. Per the germline V gene, CDR1 is SGHVS and CDR2 is FQNEAQ. Trimming removed 5 bases from V and 0 bases from J, with 8 bases in between. CDR3 in amino acids: CASSTRYSGNTIYF. CDR3 coding DNA: TGTGCCAGCAGCACCAGGTACTCTGGAAACACCATATATTTT. Supplemented by reference TRBV7-8 and TRBJ1-3, the full variable domain reads GAGVSQSPRYKVAKRGQDVALRCDPISGHVSLFWYQQALGQGPEFLTYFQNEAQLDKSGLPSDRFFAERPEGSVSTLKIQRTQQEDSAVYLCASSTRYSGNTIYFGEGSWLTVV.

This rearrangement joins TRBV5-1 to TRBJ1-3; TRBD1 might be the D (5 bases). CDR1 is SGHRS, CDR2 YFSETQ, per germline. The V gene lost 2 bases and the J gene lost 7 bases, with 16 bases spanning the gap. This CDR3 spans 15 amino acids. The CDR3 loop reads CASSFSTDAGNTIYF. For the CDR3, the DNA is TGCGCCAGCAGCTTCTCGACAGACGCGGGGAACACCATATATTTT.

The V call is TRBV7-9, the J call TRBJ1-1; D is uncertain. The CDR3 is 15 amino acids. CDR1 is SEHNR and CDR2 is FQNEAQ in the germline V gene (reference sequence). V shed 5 bases and J shed 0 bases, with 13 bases lying between them. The CDR3 reads CASSRSDYMNTEAFF. The CDR3 region has the DNA TGTGCCAGCAGCCGTAGTGACTACATGAACACTGAAGCTTTCTTT.

This chain connects TRBV19 to TRBJ2-5, with D perhaps matching TRBD1 (5 bases). CDR3 size: 8 residues. Trimming shortened V by 10 bases and J by 13 bases, and 10 bases separated the two germline ends. Germline V gene data show CDR1 as LNHDA and CDR2 as SQIVND (reference sequence). CDR3 in amino acids: CATNRPYF. The CDR3 nucleotides are TGTGCCACGAACAGGCCGTACTTC. Combining the CDR3 with reference TRBV19 and TRBJ2-5 gives the whole variable domain DGGITQSPKYLFRKEGQNVTLSCEQNLNHDAMYWYRQDPGQGLRLIYYSQIVNDFQKGDIAEGYSVSREKKESFPLTVTSAQKNPTAFYLCATNRPYFGPGTRLLVL.

This clone occurred a few times. The chain combines TRBV2 with TRBJ1-5, with D possibly matching TRBD1 (6 bases). Looked up from germline, CDR1 is SNHLY and CDR2 is FYNNEI. The CDR3 spans 12 residues. Trimming took off 7 bases at V and 16 bases at J, with 20 bases between the two ends. The CDR3, as DNA: TGTGCCAGCACCACTTTGGACAGCCGACTTCATTTT. Protein product: CASTTLDSRLHF.

This rearrangement joins TRBV11-2 to TRBJ2-7; 8 nucleotides match TRBD2. J gave up 0 bases and V 2 bases, and 3 bases lay outside the gene matches. Per the germline V gene, CDR1 is SGHAT and CDR2 is FQNNGV. CDR3 length: 15 amino acids. The DNA for the CDR3 is TGTGCCAGCAGCTTAACGGGAGGGCCCTCCTACGAGCAGTACTTC. Residues: CASSLTGGPSYEQYF.

The chain employs TRBV6-1 and TRBJ2-5, with D possibly TRBD2 on 5 matching bases. This CDR3 region has 13 residues. Germline lookup yields CDR1 MNHNS and CDR2 SASEGT. Between the trimmed V and J ends, which lost 2 bases and 3 bases, there was a span of 7 bases. The chain's CDR3 is CASSEFSEETQYF. The CDR3 DNA follows: TGTGCCAGCAGTGAATTTAGCGAAGAGACCCAGTACTTC.

V is TRBV19 and J is TRBJ1-1; no clear D gene. This CDR3 has 14 residues. The germline V gene has CDR1 LNHDA and CDR2 SQIVND (reference sequence). With 7 bases removed from V and 0 bases from J, the gap between germline ends came to 12 bases. DNA for the CDR3: TGTGCCAGTATTAACTCCGGGTTGAACACTGAAGCTTTCTTT. Protein sequence: CASINSGLNTEAFF.

The CDR3 loop reads CASSQDRGGYGYTF. In DNA, the CDR3 is TGCGCCAGCAGCCAAGACAGGGGAGGCTATGGCTACACCTTC. The chain couples TRBV5-1 to TRBJ1-2; TRBD1 matches at 8 bases. The CDR3 runs to 14 residues. Per the germline V gene, CDR1 is SGHRS and CDR2 is YFSETQ. After removal of 4 bases from V and 4 bases from J, the junction contained 6 bases not matched to a gene.

The chain joins TRBV9 to TRBJ2-1; 7 nucleotides agree with TRBD2. Germline V gene lookup returns CDR1 SGDLS and CDR2 YYNGEE. The junction had 20 bases not matched to a gene; V was cut back by 3 bases and J by 5 bases. This CDR3 is built from 19 residues. Here the CDR3 DNA reads TGTGCCAGCAGCGCCGACCAATACCCGGGACTACGAAAGGACAATGAGCAGTTCTTC. This sequence encodes CASSADQYPGLRKDNEQFF. The whole variable domain, remainder taken from reference TRBV9 and TRBJ2-1, is DSGVTQTPKHLITATGQRVTLRCSPRSGDLSVYWYQQSLDQGLQFLIQYYNGEERAKGNILERFSAQQFPDLHSELNLSSLELGDSALYFCASSADQYPGLRKDNEQFFGPGTRLTVL.

The table lists this clone with a count of one. The chain combines TRBV5-1 with TRBJ2-1, with D tentatively TRBD2 (6 bases). With 4 bases removed from V and 0 bases from J, the gap between germline ends came to 14 bases. Germline V lookup: CDR1 SGHRS, CDR2 YFSETQ. CDR3 length equals 16 residues. CDR3 in amino acids: CASSPGGIYSYNEQFF. The DNA for the CDR3 is TGCGCCAGCAGCCCTGGAGGGATATACTCCTACAATGAGCAGTTCTTC.